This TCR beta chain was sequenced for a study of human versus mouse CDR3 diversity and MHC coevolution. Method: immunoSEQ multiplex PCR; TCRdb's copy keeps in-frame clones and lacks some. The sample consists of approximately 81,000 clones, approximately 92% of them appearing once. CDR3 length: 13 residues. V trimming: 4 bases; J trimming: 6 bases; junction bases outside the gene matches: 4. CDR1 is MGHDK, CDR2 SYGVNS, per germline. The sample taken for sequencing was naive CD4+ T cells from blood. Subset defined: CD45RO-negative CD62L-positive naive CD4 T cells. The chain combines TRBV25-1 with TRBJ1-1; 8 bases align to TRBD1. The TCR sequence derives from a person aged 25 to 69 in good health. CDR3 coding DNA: TGTGCCAGCAGTGCCCAGGGGGCCCCTGAAGCTTTCTTT. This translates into CASSAQGAPEAFF. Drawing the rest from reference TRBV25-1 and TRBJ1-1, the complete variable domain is EADIYQTPRYLVIGTGKKITLECSQTMGHDKMYWYQQDPGMELHLIHYSYGVNSTEKGDLSSESTVSRIRTEHFPLTLESARPSHTSQYLCASSAQGAPEAFFGQGTRLTVV.